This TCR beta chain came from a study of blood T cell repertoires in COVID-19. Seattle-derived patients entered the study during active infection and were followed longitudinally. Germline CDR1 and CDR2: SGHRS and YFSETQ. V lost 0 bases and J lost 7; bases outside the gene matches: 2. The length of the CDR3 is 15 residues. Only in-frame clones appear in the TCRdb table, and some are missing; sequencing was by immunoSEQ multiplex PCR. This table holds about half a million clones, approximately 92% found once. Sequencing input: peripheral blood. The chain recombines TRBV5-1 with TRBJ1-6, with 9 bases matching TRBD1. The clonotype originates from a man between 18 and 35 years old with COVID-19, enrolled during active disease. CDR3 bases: TGCGCCAGCAGCTTGGCCACAGGGGGCAATTCACCCCTCCACTTT. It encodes CASSLATGGNSPLHF.